These 29 T cell receptor beta chains were sequenced from one sample in a study of CD8+CD57+ T cells in acquired aplastic anemia (dated by TCRdb to the late 2010s). The sample was run on an Illumina HiSeq 2000. Genomic DNA served as template for TCR beta VDJ combination and CDR3 sequence profiling. TCRdb reanalyzed the raw reads on its own, using fastp at Q25 for trimming and MiXCR for clone calling, and kept in-frame beta chains. Entries that share a CDR3 protein sequence are merged under the most common genes and DNA. In all, the sample holds fewer than 250,000 distinct CDR3 sequences, and 50% to 55% of those were seen once. Roughly 15% of the sample goes to the ten largest clones. The sequenced material came from sorted CD4+, CD8+, or CD8+CD57+ T cells (not recorded which) from PBMCs. The receptors originated from a human donor in good health, serving as a control.

V is TRBV20-1 and J is TRBJ2-3; D perhaps matches TRBD1 (5 bases). The ends were cut back, 0 bases at V and 0 bases at J, with 13 bases in the middle. The CDR3 is 16 amino acids. CDR1 and CDR2 (germline): DFQATT, SNEGSKA (reference sequence). The CDR3 region has the DNA TGCAGTGCTAGAGATCCCCGGGCAGGGAGCACAGATACGCAGTATTTT. It codes for CSARDPRAGSTDTQYF.

This clonotype was found many times. This chain uses TRBV4-2 with TRBJ2-2; TRBD2 aligns across 13 bases. This CDR3 is built from 18 residues. Trimming removed 1 base from V and 5 bases from J; junction bases left unmatched: 7. CDR1 is LGHNA, CDR2 YNFKEQ, per germline. CDR3 residues: CASSQAPGLAGATGELFF. The CDR3 DNA follows: TGTGCCAGCAGCCAAGCCCCAGGACTAGCGGGAGCTACCGGGGAGCTGTTTTTT.

V usage is TRBV2 and J usage is TRBJ2-7; TRBD2 matches at 12 bases. The CDR3 has 13 residues. Germline V CDR1 and CDR2: SNHLY, FYNNEI. V shed 9 bases and J 9 bases; nucleotides not matched to a gene: 9. This CDR3 is CASGTSGWGTQYF. The DNA of the CDR3 is TGTGCCAGTGGGACTAGCGGGTGGGGTACGCAGTACTTC.

The chain has TRBV10-2 and TRBJ2-7; 10 bases map to TRBD2. The CDR3 is 15 residues long. The V and J ends lost 4 bases and 3 bases, in that order; junction bases with no gene match: 6. Germline-derived CDR1 and CDR2 are WSHSY and SAAADI. CDR3 nucleotides: TGCGCCAGCAGTGCCCCACTAGCGGGGAGCTACGAGCAGTACTTC. It yields the protein CASSAPLAGSYEQYF.

This clonotype was found many times. The V gene is TRBV7-2, the J gene TRBJ2-2; D is tentatively TRBD1 or TRBD2 (5 bases each). The germline V gene has CDR1 SGHTA and CDR2 FQGNSA. The CDR3 covers 15 residues. Between the trimmed V and J ends, which lost 7 bases and 1 base, there was a span of 13 bases. The CDR3 sequence: CASNPWDLNTGELFF. The CDR3 bases are TGTGCCAGCAACCCTTGGGACCTGAACACCGGGGAGCTGTTTTTT.

CDR3 nucleotides: TGCAGTGCTAAAGGACTAGCGGGGCCCAATGAGCAGTTCTTC. This gives the protein CSAKGLAGPNEQFF. The rearrangement links TRBV20-1 to TRBJ2-1; 12 nucleotides agree with TRBD2. The CDR3 covers 14 residues. The V gene's germline CDR1 is DFQATT and CDR2 SNEGSKA (reference sequence). V was pared by 4 bases and J by 6 bases, with 4 bases of the junction left unmatched.

J is TRBJ2-3 and V is TRBV30; D ambiguous. Germline V gene lookup returns CDR1 GTSNPN and CDR2 SVGIG (reference sequence). Trimming removed 2 bases at V and 8 bases at J, with 14 bases between. The CDR3 contains 13 residues. This chain's CDR3 is CAWSLSDQGTQYF. Here the CDR3 DNA reads TGTGCCTGGAGTCTATCTGACCAAGGTACGCAGTATTTT.

This clonotype was found once. CDR3 residues: CAIAGTSGGANEQFF. For the CDR3, the DNA is TGTGCCATCGCTGGAACTAGCGGGGGAGCGAATGAGCAGTTCTTC. The chain has TRBV10-3 and TRBJ2-1, with 11 bases that match TRBD2. The length of the CDR3 is 15 residues. Germline lookup yields CDR1 ENHRY and CDR2 SYGVKD. With 8 bases clipped from V and 7 bases from J, the junction kept 10 bases outside the gene matches.

The chain has TRBV25-1 and TRBJ2-5; no firm D call. There are 14 residues in the CDR3. V was cut by 8 bases and J by 6 bases, with 19 bases left in between. Germline V lookup: CDR1 MGHDK, CDR2 SYGVNS. Here the CDR3 reads CASSPRGQFKTQYF. The CDR3 bases are TGTGCCAGCTCGCCTAGAGGCCAGTTCAAGACCCAGTACTTC. Based on the CDR3 plus reference TRBV25-1 and TRBJ2-5, the full variable domain is EADIYQTPRYLVIGTGKKITLECSQTMGHDKMYWYQQDPGMELHLIHYSYGVNSTEKGDLSSESTVSRIRTEHFPLTLESARPSHTSQYLCASSPRGQFKTQYFGPGTRLLVL.

This clonotype has a count of ten or more. V is TRBV7-3 and J is TRBJ2-2; D tentatively fits TRBD1 or TRBD2 (6 bases each). This CDR3 has 14 residues. V dropped 5 bases and J dropped 6 bases, with 13 bases sitting between them. Germline V lookup: CDR1 SGHTA, CDR2 FQGTGA. The CDR3: CASSGGGGSGELFF. The CDR3 coding sequence is TGTGCCAGCAGCGGAGGGGGTGGGTCCGGGGAGCTGTTTTTT.

This clonotype has at least ten counts. As DNA, the CDR3 is TGTGCCACCGGGGGGGCCGACTCCTACAATGAGCAGTTCTTC. It yields the protein CATGGADSYNEQFF. The chain joins TRBV10-3 to TRBJ2-1, with 8 bases fitting TRBD2. With V trimmed by 10 bases and J by 0 bases, 5 bases remained unmatched. Germline CDR1 and CDR2: ENHRY and SYGVKD. The CDR3 loop spans 14 amino acids.

The gene calls are TRBV25-1 and TRBJ1-2; tentative D call: TRBD1 (5 bases). The V gene lost 5 bases and the J gene lost 7 bases, with 14 bases spanning the gap. CDR3 size: 13 residues. Germline V gene lookup returns CDR1 MGHDK and CDR2 SYGVNS. CDR3 DNA: TGTGCCAGCAGTAGGGAAGGGGTTTTTGGCTACACCTTC. This encodes CASSREGVFGYTF.

J is TRBJ2-3 and V is TRBV7-3; D might be TRBD1 or TRBD2, each matching 5 bases. The CDR3 sequence is 15 residues long. Germline V gene sequence: CDR1 SGHTA, CDR2 FQGTGA. Trimming took 2 bases from V and 3 from J, leaving 12 bases between them. The chain's CDR3 is CASSLVGAPTDTQYF. The CDR3 bases are TGTGCCAGCAGCTTAGTCGGGGCCCCAACAGATACGCAGTATTTT.

The chain is built from TRBV2 and TRBJ2-5; 7 bases map to TRBD2. The CDR3 is made up of 16 amino acids. With 6 bases clipped from V and 4 bases from J, the junction kept 14 bases outside the gene matches. The germline CDR1 and CDR2 sequences are SNHLY and FYNNEI. The CDR3 bases are TGTGCCAGCAGGGCGGGAGATAGAAGTATAGGAGAGACCCAGTACTTC. Protein sequence: CASRAGDRSIGETQYF.

DNA for the CDR3: TGTGCCAGCAGCTTCACCGGGACAGGGGTCTCCTACGAGCAGTACTTC. This encodes CASSFTGTGVSYEQYF. V gene TRBV7-8 combines with J gene TRBJ2-7; 10 bases fit TRBD1. The CDR3 loop spans 16 amino acids. The V gene's germline CDR1 is SGHVS and CDR2 FQNEAQ. The J segment lost 0 bases and the V segment lost 3 bases, leaving 5 bases of the junction unmatched.

CDR3 nucleotides: TGTGCCTGGAGTGTACTAGGCAGGGGGCTAACCTACGAGCAGTACTTC. Translation gives CAWSVLGRGLTYEQYF. The genes are TRBV30 and TRBJ2-7; 8 bases are a match to TRBD1. Germline V gene lookup returns CDR1 GTSNPN and CDR2 SVGIG (reference sequence). This CDR3 has 16 residues. The V segment lost 0 bases and the J segment 2 bases; nucleotides outside the gene matches: 9.

This clonotype was detected only a few times. The CDR3 sequence is CASSPNRADYGYTF. The CDR3 DNA is TGTGCCAGCAGCCCCAACAGGGCGGACTATGGCTACACCTTC. The gene calls are TRBV7-9 and TRBJ1-2; a possible D gene is TRBD1 (6 bases). From germline, CDR1 is SEHNR and CDR2 FQNEAQ (reference sequence). Trimming took off 5 bases at V and 3 bases at J, with 13 bases between the two ends. The CDR3 spans 14 residues. Filled out from reference TRBV7-9 and TRBJ1-2, the complete variable domain reads DTGVSQNPRHKITKRGQNVTFRCDPISEHNRLYWYRQTLGQGPEFLTYFQNEAQLEKSRLLSDRFSAERPKGSFSTLEIQRTEQGDSAMYLCASSPNRADYGYTFGSGTRLTVV.

In this sample, this clonotype turned up many times. The gene calls are TRBV7-2 and TRBJ1-1; a weak D match, TRBD1 (6 bases). This CDR3 region has 14 residues. Looked up from germline, CDR1 is SGHTA and CDR2 is FQGNSA. Trimming took 5 bases from V and 5 from J, leaving 15 bases between them. CDR3 in DNA: TGTGCCAGCAGCCCCCCTTATAGGGGGACTGAAGCTTTCTTT. It specifies CASSPPYRGTEAFF.

This sequence joins TRBV7-8 and TRBJ2-3, with D unresolved. The germline V gene encodes CDR1 SGHVS and CDR2 FQNEAQ. V was pared by 5 bases and J by 0 bases, with 12 bases between. The CDR3 runs 15 residues. CDR3 in amino acids: CASSLLGFSTDTQYF. Here the CDR3 DNA reads TGTGCCAGCAGCCTCCTCGGGTTCAGCACAGATACGCAGTATTTT.

V gene TRBV7-2 combines with J gene TRBJ2-7, with TRBD1 matching over 9 bases. CDR1 SGHTA and CDR2 FQGNSA come from the germline V gene. The CDR3 is 14 amino acids. V shed 5 bases and J 3 bases; nucleotides not matched to a gene: 5. The CDR3 DNA reads TGTGCCAGCAGCGACGGGACAGGGAACTACGAGCAGTACTTC. Protein: CASSDGTGNYEQYF.

This clonotype was recorded at least ten times. CDR3 residues: CSARSGGTQETQYF. As DNA, the CDR3 is TGCAGTGCTAGGAGCGGGGGGACCCAAGAGACCCAGTACTTC. The chain couples TRBV20-1 to TRBJ2-5; 9 nucleotides agree with TRBD2. The CDR3 runs to 14 residues. After removal of 3 bases from V and 1 base from J, the junction contained 3 bases not matched to a gene. In germline, CDR1 is DFQATT, CDR2 SNEGSKA (reference sequence).

This clonotype was observed a few times. The rearrangement joins TRBV20-1 to TRBJ2-7; TRBD2 matches 12 bases. J was trimmed by 4 bases and V by 4 bases; bases with no gene match: 5. Germline V gene lookup returns CDR1 DFQATT and CDR2 SNEGSKA (reference sequence). The CDR3 sequence is 14 residues long. CDR3 sequence: CSAILLAGGYEQYF. As DNA, the CDR3 is TGCAGTGCTATTCTACTAGCGGGGGGATACGAGCAGTACTTC.

As concerns this clonotype: The junction shows a germline mismatch at one end, possibly a read error. The chain is built from TRBV7-9 and TRBJ1-5; the D gene is possibly TRBD1 (6 bases). The CDR3 covers 17 residues. CDR1 is SEHNR, CDR2 FQNEAQ, per germline (reference sequence). The CDR3 protein is CASSLLPPNRVNQPQHF. CDR3 nucleotide sequence: TGCGCCAGCAGCTTATTACCCCCTAACAGGGTAAATCAGCCCCAGCATTTT. Full variable domain (remainder filled in from reference TRBV7-9 and TRBJ1-5): DTGVSQNPRHKITKRGQNVTFRCDPISEHNRLYWYRQTLGQGPEFLTYFQNEAQLEKSRLLSDRFSAERPKGSFSTLEIQRTEQGDSAMYLCASSLLPPNRVNQPQHFGDGTRLSIL.

The chain employs TRBV13 and TRBJ2-5; TRBD2 aligns across 9 bases. The germline gives CDR1 PRHDT, CDR2 FYEKMQ (reference sequence). CDR3 length equals 17 residues. V dropped 1 base and J dropped 3; count of bases not matched to a gene: 9. CDR3 sequence reads: CASSLENSGGQKETQYF. The CDR3 DNA follows: TGTGCCAGCAGCTTAGAAAATAGCGGGGGCCAGAAAGAGACCCAGTACTTC.

This clonotype was observed a few times. The chain couples TRBV19 to TRBJ2-3; TRBD2 agrees at 14 bases. Germline CDR1 LNHDA, CDR2 SQIVND (reference sequence). CDR3 size: 16 residues. Germline trimming cut 1 base from V and 3 bases from J; bases unmatched to any gene: 0. CDR3 nucleotides: TGTGCCAGTAGTATAGGACTAGCGGGGGGGACAGATACGCAGTATTTT. Amino acid sequence: CASSIGLAGGTDTQYF.

Comment on this clonotype: The junction does not match germline at one end; this may be a read error. In DNA form, the CDR3 reads TGTGCCAGCAGACTATCACCTCAACACAGGGGAACTGGAAACGCCATATATTTT. It specifies CASRLSPQHRGTGNAIYF. The rearrangement joins TRBV5-1 to TRBJ1-3; 7 bases are a match to TRBD1. CDR1 and CDR2 from the germline V gene are SGHRS and YFSETQ. This CDR3 is 18 amino acids long.

This clonotype was detected many times. The rearrangement uses TRBV7-9 and TRBJ2-2; D ambiguous. This CDR3 region has 15 residues. Germline lookup yields CDR1 SEHNR and CDR2 FQNEAQ (reference sequence). V lost 1 base and J lost 5, with 11 bases in between. The CDR3 DNA is TGTGCCAGCAGCTTAGAAGTGAGCAGGACCGGGGAGCTGTTTTTT. Encoded protein: CASSLEVSRTGELFF.

With respect to this clonotype: The junction departs from the called germline gene at one end, perhaps through a read error. The chain employs TRBV15 and TRBJ1-1, with 9 bases lining up with TRBD1. The V gene's germline CDR1 is LNHNV and CDR2 YYDKDF (reference sequence). The CDR3 length is 15 residues. CDR3 amino acids: CAASGTTGQGGEAFF. CDR3 sequence (DNA): TGTGCCGCCAGCGGTACCACGGGACAGGGAGGGGAAGCTTTCTTT. Combining the CDR3 with reference TRBV15 and TRBJ1-1 gives the whole variable domain DAMVIQNPRYQVTQFGKPVTLSCSQTLNHNVMYWYQQKSSQAPKLLFHYYDKDFNNEADTPDNFQSRRPNTSFCFLDIRSPGLGDTAMYLCAASGTTGQGGEAFFGQGTRLTVV.

This clonotype was seen at least ten times. The chain joins TRBV19 to TRBJ1-5; a possible D gene is TRBD1 (6 bases). V was pared by 0 bases and J by 2 bases, with 11 bases between. The CDR3 runs 16 residues. Germline V gives CDR1 LNHDA, CDR2 SQIVND (reference sequence). The CDR3 protein is CASSIEGARGNQPQHF. In DNA form, the CDR3 reads TGTGCCAGTAGTATAGAGGGGGCGAGAGGCAATCAGCCCCAGCATTTT. Variable domain in full (rest from reference TRBV19 and TRBJ1-5): DGGITQSPKYLFRKEGQNVTLSCEQNLNHDAMYWYRQDPGQGLRLIYYSQIVNDFQKGDIAEGYSVSREKKESFPLTVTSAQKNPTAFYLCASSIEGARGNQPQHFGDGTRLSIL.